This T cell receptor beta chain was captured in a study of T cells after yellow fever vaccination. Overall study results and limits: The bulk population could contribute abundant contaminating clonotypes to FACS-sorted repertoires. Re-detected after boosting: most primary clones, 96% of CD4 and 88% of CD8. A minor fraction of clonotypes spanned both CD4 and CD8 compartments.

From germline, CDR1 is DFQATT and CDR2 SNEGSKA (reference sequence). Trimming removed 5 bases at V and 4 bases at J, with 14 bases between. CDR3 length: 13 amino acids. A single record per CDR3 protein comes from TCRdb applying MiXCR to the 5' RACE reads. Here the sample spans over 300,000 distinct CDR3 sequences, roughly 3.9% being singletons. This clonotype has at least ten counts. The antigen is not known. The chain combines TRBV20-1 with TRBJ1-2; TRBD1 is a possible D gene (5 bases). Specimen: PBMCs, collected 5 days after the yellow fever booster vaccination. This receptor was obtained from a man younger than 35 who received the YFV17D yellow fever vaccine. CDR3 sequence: CSARDLEPYGYTF. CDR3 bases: TGCAGTGCTCGGGACCTCGAGCCCTATGGCTACACCTTC.